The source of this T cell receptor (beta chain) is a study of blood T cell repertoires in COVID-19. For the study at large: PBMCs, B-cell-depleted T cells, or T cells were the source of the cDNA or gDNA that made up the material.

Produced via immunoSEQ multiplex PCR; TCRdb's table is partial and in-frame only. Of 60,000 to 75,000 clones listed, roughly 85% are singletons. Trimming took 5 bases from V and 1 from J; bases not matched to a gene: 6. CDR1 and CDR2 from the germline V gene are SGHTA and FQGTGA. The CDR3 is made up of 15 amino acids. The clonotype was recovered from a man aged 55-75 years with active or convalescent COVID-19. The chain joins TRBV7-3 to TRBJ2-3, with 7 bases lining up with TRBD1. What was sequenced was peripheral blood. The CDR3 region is CASSPGTDRTDTQYF. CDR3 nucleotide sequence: TGTGCCAGCAGCCCAGGGACAGATCGCACAGATACGCAGTATTTT.